Reported below is one TCR beta chain. Its antigen remains unknown. The sample originates from a study of T cells in Graves' hyperthyroidism and ophthalmopathy. Study results and limitations: In simple terms, a model built on 13 V-J features told ophthalmopathy apart from stable hyperthyroidism. In validation, the model predicted ophthalmopathy. These predictions came a median about 6.5 months before onset.

Authors of the study amplified TCR beta CDR3 regions from RNA transcripts. The HTBI primer set served for first-round RT-PCR of the TCR CDR3. MiXCR, applied by TCRdb to the multiplex PCR reads, yields one record per CDR3 protein. The sample lists around 700,000 distinct CDR3 sequences; approximately 40% were seen once. Graves' hyperthyroidism was deemed stable absent ophthalmopathy progression within 18 months. For the diagnoses, clinical symptoms, serum thyroxine and TRAb, thyroid ultrasound and orbital computed tomography were used. Trimming cost V 6 bases and J 2 bases, with 20 bases left between them. The CDR3 contains 17 residues.

The receptor was isolated from a woman in her thirties or forties with Graves' hyperthyroidism. Sequencing was carried out using blood. The gene calls are TRBV12-3 or TRBV12-4 and TRBJ1-5; D possibly corresponds to TRBD1 (6 bases). The CDR3 DNA sequence: TGTGCCAGCAGGCCCAGAGAGGGGGGAGGTGGCAATCAGCCCCAGCATTTT. This gives the protein CASRPREGGGGNQPQHF.